The 27 T cell receptor beta chains in this list originate from one sample, sequenced in a study of blood T cells in healthy people across ages. Combining a sample-barcoded 5' primer with a J-beta primer mix, a second PCR ran for 7 to 11 cycles. A single record per CDR3 protein comes from TCRdb applying MiXCR to the 5' RACE reads. This sample has 700,000 or so distinct CDR3 sequences, with about 20% found just once. The source material was blood. These receptors were obtained from a man aged 70-80 years in good health.

This chain connects TRBV14 to TRBJ1-1, with a tentative D call TRBD1 (5 bases). This CDR3 spans 15 amino acids. Deletions cut 0 bases from V and 5 bases from J, with 13 bases between. CDR1 is SGHDN, CDR2 FVKESK, per germline. The CDR3 coding sequence is TGTGCCAGCAGCCAAGAAATCTCAGGGAGGACTGAAGCTTTCTTT. Its protein is CASSQEISGRTEAFF.

The chain combines TRBV18 with TRBJ2-5; weak D call: TRBD2 (7 bases). There are 14 residues in the CDR3. Deletions cut 0 bases from V and 5 bases from J, with 10 bases between. Per germline, CDR1 KGHSH and CDR2 LQKENI. Here the CDR3 DNA reads TGTGCCAGCTCACCACCGGCGGGGGCCGAGACCCAGTACTTC. Its protein product is CASSPPAGAETQYF.

V is TRBV6-5 and J is TRBJ2-5; a weak D match, TRBD1 (6 bases). The J call is uncertain, as TRBJ2-1 better fits the DNA end. Germline V gives CDR1 MNHEY, CDR2 SVGAGI. This CDR3 has 13 residues. CDR3 sequence (DNA): TGTGCCAGCAGCCGGGACAACAACAATGAGCAGTTCTTC. It codes for CASSRDNNNEQFF.

This clonotype was detected a few times. The V gene is TRBV6-1, the J gene TRBJ1-4; 7 nucleotides line up with TRBD1. Trimming at V came to 9 bases and at J to 8 bases, leaving 15 bases not matched to a gene. The CDR3 has 15 amino acids. CDR1 MNHNS and CDR2 SASEGT come from the germline V gene. The CDR3 DNA sequence: TGTGCCAGTATACCTCACAGGGGTGGTTCGGAAAAACTGTTTTTT. Translating gives CASIPHRGGSEKLFF.

This clonotype has only a few counts. The gene calls are TRBV6-2 or TRBV6-3 and TRBJ2-1, with 7 bases matching TRBD1. The length of the CDR3 is 15 residues. The germline gives CDR1 MNHEY, CDR2 SVGEGT. V gave up 6 bases and J gave up 3 bases; unmatched junction bases: 8. CDR3 DNA: TGTGCCAGCAGGGCCTGGGGACAGAGCTACAATGAGCAGTTCTTC. It encodes CASRAWGQSYNEQFF.

The V and J genes are TRBV6-6 and TRBJ2-3, with no clear D. V was shortened by 5 bases and J by 0 bases, with 12 bases between the two germline ends. Germline V gene sequence: CDR1 MNHNY, CDR2 SVGAGI (reference sequence). The CDR3 has 15 amino acids. The CDR3 bases are TGTGCCAGCAGTCATCAGACTGTCAGCACAGATACGCAGTATTTT. It specifies CASSHQTVSTDTQYF.

The chain couples TRBV5-6 to TRBJ1-1; 8 bases are a match to TRBD1. J lost 3 bases, V lost 4 bases, and 14 bases had no gene match. The CDR3 covers 17 residues. Germline CDR1 and CDR2: SGHDT and YYEEEE. The chain's CDR3 is CASSRGGQGAFYTEAFF. Written as DNA, the CDR3 is TGTGCCAGCAGCCGAGGGGGGCAGGGGGCATTTTACACTGAAGCTTTCTTT.

Ten or more counts support this clonotype. The chain has TRBV5-1 and TRBJ2-6, with D hard to call. V lost 7 bases to trimming and J lost 1 base, with 3 bases between them. From germline, CDR1 is SGHRS and CDR2 YFSETQ. The CDR3 consists of 12 residues. The CDR3 is CASGSGANVLTF. CDR3 coding DNA: TGCGCCAGCGGGTCTGGGGCCAACGTCCTGACTTTC.

The rearrangement uses TRBV7-2 and TRBJ2-6; no definite D call. Germline values: CDR1 SGHTA, CDR2 FQGNSA. The CDR3 extends over 13 amino acids. The germline V and J ends were trimmed by 6 bases and 4 bases, with 7 bases remaining between them. CDR3 loop: CASRLGGANVLTF. CDR3 nucleotides: TGTGCCAGCAGGTTGGGGGGGGCCAACGTCCTGACTTTC. Full variable domain (outside the CDR3, taken from reference TRBV7-2 and TRBJ2-6): GAGVSQSPSNKVTEKGKDVELRCDPISGHTALYWYRQSLGQGLEFLIYFQGNSAPDKSGLPSDRFSAERTGGSVSTLTIQRTQQEDSAVYLCASRLGGANVLTFGAGSRLTVL.

This clonotype was found a few times. V and J are TRBV4-3 and TRBJ2-7, with D maybe TRBD2 (5 bases). CDR3 length equals 14 residues. V lost 0 bases, J lost 4 bases, and 10 bases lay in between. CDR1 and CDR2 from the germline V gene are LGHNA and YSLEER. The CDR3 DNA reads TGCGCCAGCAGCCAAGATCTTCTAGCTTACGAGCAGTACGTC. Residues: CASSQDLLAYEQYV.

In its sample, this clonotype was seen a few times. The junction departs from the called germline gene at one end, perhaps through a read error. The chain joins TRBV9 to TRBJ2-3, with a weak D call TRBD2 (6 bases). The CDR3 has 15 amino acids. Germline loops: CDR1 SGDLS, CDR2 YYNGEE. This chain's CDR3 is CASSHIEGGGETQYF. The DNA of the CDR3 is TGTGCCAGCAGCCACATTGAGGGTGGAGGGGAGACCCAGTACTTT.

The chain couples TRBV2 to TRBJ2-5; 11 positions match TRBD2. The assigned J gene may be wrong: the sequence end matches TRBJ2-1 better. The CDR3 is 15 residues long. Per germline, CDR1 SNHLY and CDR2 FYNNEI. CDR3 nucleotide sequence: TGTGCCAGCAGCGAGCTAGCGGGGGGAAGGAATGAGCAGTTCTTC. Protein sequence: CASSELAGGRNEQFF.

The CDR3 coding sequence is TGTGCTAGTGATTCGAGGTACCAAGAGACCCAGTACTTC. Translation: CASDSRYQETQYF. This chain connects TRBV12-5 to TRBJ2-5, with D unclear. Germline CDR1 LGHNT, CDR2 FRNRAP. V lost 7 bases to trimming and J lost 0 bases, with 9 bases between them. The CDR3 contains 13 residues.

V gene TRBV4-2 combines with J gene TRBJ1-2; tentative D call: TRBD1 (5 bases). This CDR3 has 15 residues. Trimming removed 1 base at V and 4 bases at J, with 13 bases between. Looked up from germline, CDR1 is LGHNA and CDR2 is YNFKEQ. In nucleotides, the CDR3 is TGTGCCAGCAGCCAAGGGCAGGGAGATCTCTATGGCTACACCTTC. Residues: CASSQGQGDLYGYTF.

V and J are TRBV11-3 and TRBJ2-1, with TRBD2 as a possible D gene (5 bases). CDR1 and CDR2 (germline): SGHNT, YENEEA. The CDR3 spans 14 residues. V dropped 4 bases and J dropped 8 bases, with 15 bases sitting between them. The DNA of the CDR3 is TGTGCCAGCAGCTCGCTCTCCGGGAATTATGAGCAGTTCTTC. This encodes CASSSLSGNYEQFF.

This clonotype was counted between two and nine times. V usage is TRBV7-9 and J usage is TRBJ1-1, with unresolved D. This CDR3 spans 15 amino acids. Germline lookup yields CDR1 SEHNR and CDR2 FQNEAQ (reference sequence). V shed 1 base and J shed 2 bases, with 11 bases lying between them. The CDR3 DNA sequence: TGTGCCAGCAGCTTAGGTTCGTCCGGAAACACTGAAGCTTTCTTT. Amino acid sequence: CASSLGSSGNTEAFF.

Ten or more counts support this clonotype. J is TRBJ2-1 and V is TRBV12-3 or TRBV12-4; D could derive from TRBD1 or TRBD2 (6 bases each). Trimming cost V 2 bases and J 9 bases, with 11 bases left between them. The CDR3 sequence is 13 residues long. The chain's CDR3 is CASSLYGGSEQFF. The CDR3 DNA sequence: TGTGCCAGCAGTTTATACGGGGGCTCTGAGCAGTTCTTC.

V and J are TRBV20-1 and TRBJ2-7; 7 bases line up with TRBD1. The CDR3 contains 16 residues. The germline gives CDR1 DFQATT, CDR2 SNEGSKA (reference sequence). The trim removed 1 base at V and 1 base at J, leaving 10 bases unmatched. CDR3 residues: CSARASRTGGSYEQYF. The CDR3 DNA is TGCAGTGCTAGAGCGTCAAGGACAGGCGGATCCTACGAGCAGTACTTC.

The V call is TRBV2, the J call TRBJ2-3; 9 nucleotides line up with TRBD1. The germline gives CDR1 SNHLY, CDR2 FYNNEI. The CDR3 is made up of 14 amino acids. The V and J ends lost 8 bases and 1 base, in that order; junction bases with no gene match: 4. CDR3 residues: CASGGDRGTDTQYF. The DNA for the CDR3 is TGTGCCAGCGGAGGGGACAGGGGCACAGATACGCAGTATTTT.

J is TRBJ2-1 and V is TRBV14; D perhaps matches TRBD2 (6 bases). Trimming took off 6 bases at V and 1 base at J, with 13 bases between the two ends. Germline CDR1 SGHDN, CDR2 FVKESK. The CDR3 covers 15 residues. The CDR3 DNA sequence: TGTGCCAGCAGGCCGGGACTCCATTCCTACAATGAGCAGTTCTTC. It translates to CASRPGLHSYNEQFF.

CDR3 DNA sequence: TGCGCCAGCAGCCAAGAAAGAGCCAGGGTAACTGAAGCTTTCTTT. Translation gives CASSQERARVTEAFF. The chain combines TRBV4-3 with TRBJ1-1; D is perhaps TRBD1 (5 bases). Trimming pared 0 bases from V and 5 bases from J, leaving 13 bases between. This CDR3 is built from 15 residues. Germline V gene lookup returns CDR1 LGHNA and CDR2 YSLEER.

J is TRBJ1-5 and V is TRBV12-3 or TRBV12-4; 7 bases map to TRBD1. The CDR3 is 17 residues long. J gave up 3 bases and V 2 bases, and 10 bases lay outside the gene matches. The CDR3 region is CASSLKVLGQPNQPQHF. The DNA of the CDR3 is TGTGCCAGCAGTTTAAAGGTGTTGGGACAGCCCAATCAGCCCCAGCATTTT.

This chain connects TRBV4-1 to TRBJ1-1; 8 bases align to TRBD1. The CDR3 loop spans 16 amino acids. Losses at the gene ends were 4 bases for V and 0 bases for J; bases not matched to a gene: 7. The germline CDR1 and CDR2 sequences are MGHRA and YSYEKL. CDR3 nucleotides: TGCGCCAGCAGCCTTCCGGACAGGGCGATGAACACTGAAGCTTTCTTT. As protein: CASSLPDRAMNTEAFF.

This clonotype was seen more than once but under ten times. The V call is TRBV10-1, the J call TRBJ1-1; D unclear. The germline CDR1 and CDR2 sequences are WNHNN and SYGVQD (reference sequence). This CDR3 has 14 residues. V was pared by 3 bases and J by 2 bases, with 10 bases between. The CDR3 DNA sequence: TGCGCCAGCAGTGAACGGGTGACAAACACTGAAGCTTTCTTT. It codes for CASSERVTNTEAFF.

The chain joins TRBV12-3 or TRBV12-4 to TRBJ2-5; D perhaps matches TRBD2 (5 bases). The V end lost 3 bases, the J end lost 5 bases, and 10 bases lay between the germline ends. The CDR3 contains 13 residues. The DNA of the CDR3 is TGTGCCAGCAGTTTGGCTAGCATGGAGACCCAGTACTTC. Its translation: CASSLASMETQYF.

This clonotype has more than one count but fewer than ten. The CDR3 sequence: CASSKAGDNEQFF. The CDR3 nucleotides read TGTGCCAGCAGTAAAGCGGGAGACAATGAGCAGTTCTTC. The V call is TRBV7-2, the J call TRBJ2-5; 8 bases align to TRBD2. The J call may be incorrect, as the DNA end agrees better with TRBJ2-1. This CDR3 spans 13 amino acids. The germline V gene has CDR1 SGHTA and CDR2 FQGNSA.

The rearrangement uses TRBV11-3 and TRBJ2-2; 10 bases match TRBD2. Trimming cost V 5 bases and J 5 bases; bases outside gene matches: 5. CDR3 length equals 15 residues. Per the germline V gene, CDR1 is SGHNT and CDR2 is YENEEA. In DNA, the CDR3 is TGTGCCAGCAGCGAAACTAGCGGGACAACCGGGGAGCTGTTTTTT. This gives the protein CASSETSGTTGELFF.